This T cell receptor (beta chain) was found in a study of cytomegalovirus exposure and HLA in healthy donors. In the study overall: There were 65 million to 85 million unique TCRs (from HLA-typed donors) in an early data release.

The primer mix had 60 Vbeta and 13 Jbeta primers. Generated by immunoSEQ multiplex PCR, the TCRdb table keeps only in-frame clones and is missing some. The profile covers approximately 100,000 clones, with around 79% appearing a single time and roughly 3.6% taken by the ten largest. V was clipped by 4 bases and J by 5 bases; unmatched bases: 14. The CDR3 loop spans 16 amino acids. Germline V CDR1 and CDR2: SGHKS, YYEKEE (reference sequence). This clonotype originated in a man between 60 and 75 years old in good health and CMV-seronegative. V is TRBV5-5 and J is TRBJ2-7, with 8 bases lining up with TRBD1. Sequenced sample: PBMCs. CDR3 nucleotides: TGTGCCAGCAGCAGCCTTGAATGGGACAGGTTCAACGAGCAGTACTTC. Protein: CASSSLEWDRFNEQYF.